Ten or more counts support the clone carrying this T cell receptor (beta chain). Its antigen remains unknown. Germline V gene data show CDR1 as DFQATT and CDR2 as SNEGSKA (reference sequence). The CDR3 totals 12 residues. The germline V and J ends were trimmed by 6 bases and 6 bases, with 15 bases remaining between them. Time point reported: patch test 3, about 24 weeks after DPC sensitization. Described treatment: therapeutic diphenylcyclopropenone sensitization with weekly scalp DPC. TCRdb fed the RACE reads into MiXCR, producing one record per CDR3 protein. The sample includes tens of thousands of distinct CDR3 sequences, about 11% of them seen just once. The sample comes from a study of human T cells and chemical hapten exposure. Findings of the study overall: Alopecia in all donors means immunity may differ from healthy individuals.

The source is a woman in her twenties or thirties with alopecia areata. Some clones in this sample may be carry-over from other donors' samples. The specimen comprised whole blood, sampled in connection with sensitization to the hapten diphenylcyclopropenone (DPC). This sequence joins TRBV20-1 and TRBJ2-7; the D call may be TRBD1 or TRBD2 (5 bases each). CDR3 DNA sequence: TGCAGTGCCCTGGGACCGGTCGGCGAGCAGTACTTC. Protein sequence: CSALGPVGEQYF.